This T cell receptor (beta chain) came from a study of T-cell reconstitution after alpha-beta-depleted transplantation in children. Study results and caveats: The authors attributed T-cell counts and diversity one year after transplant mostly to newly produced T cells. About two months after transplant, alpha-beta T cells reportedly came from several hundred expanded graft clones.

Preparation of the TCRbeta library involved a method that used unique molecular identifiers. TCRdb analysed the PCR reads with MiXCR anew, one entry per CDR3 protein. Of more than 500,000 distinct CDR3 sequences in the sample, roughly 10% were seen once. As regards this clonotype: The antigen is not known.

CDR3 length: 16 residues. After removal of 0 bases from V and 5 bases from J, the junction contained 11 bases not matched to a gene. Per the germline V gene, CDR1 is SGHRS and CDR2 is YFSETQ. Sequencing used PBMCs, mostly from graft donor cells, obtained 180 days after TCRalphabeta/CD19-depleted stem cell transplant. This sequence was found in a female patient aged 2-10 years who had a stem cell transplant for aplastic anemia, so the T cells may come from the graft donor. V and J are TRBV5-1 and TRBJ2-7; 7 nucleotides line up with TRBD2. The CDR3 sequence: CASSLGFETSIHEQYF. The CDR3 DNA sequence: TGCGCCAGCAGCTTGGGGTTCGAGACTAGCATCCACGAGCAGTACTTC.